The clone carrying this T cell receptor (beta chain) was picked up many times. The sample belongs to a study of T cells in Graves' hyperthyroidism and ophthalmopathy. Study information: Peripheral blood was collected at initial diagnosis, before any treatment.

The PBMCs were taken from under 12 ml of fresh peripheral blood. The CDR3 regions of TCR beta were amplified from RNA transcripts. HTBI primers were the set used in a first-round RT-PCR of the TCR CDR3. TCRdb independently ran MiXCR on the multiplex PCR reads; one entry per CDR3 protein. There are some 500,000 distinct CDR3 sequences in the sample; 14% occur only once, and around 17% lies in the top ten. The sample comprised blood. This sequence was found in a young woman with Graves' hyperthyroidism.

The CDR3 protein is CAISDEASELLTDTQYF. CDR3 nucleotide sequence: TGTGCCATCAGTGATGAAGCGTCAGAGCTGCTCACAGATACGCAGTATTTT. The rearrangement joins TRBV10-3 to TRBJ2-3; D gene ambiguous. The CDR3 consists of 17 residues. Between the trimmed V and J ends, which lost 3 bases and 2 bases, there was a span of 18 bases. Germline CDR1 is ENHRY and CDR2 is SYGVKD.